The entry below describes one TCR beta chain. Its recognized antigen is unknown. The sample holds no much larger clone one base away, and base qualities are not on file. The sample originates from a study of control samples from healthy donors and cancer patients (dated by TCRdb to about 2020). Libraries were constructed by the immunoSEQ multiplex PCR assay. Entries here come from immuneACCESS through TCRdb and include only in-frame sequences with V and J called. Some clones fail to appear in such tables; in the studies checked, an unresolved V gene covers under half of the shortfall, and the cause of the remainder is unknown. The sample includes some 110,000 clones, with 83% observed a single time. Clones ranked in the top ten supply less than 15% of the sample. The CDR1 and CDR2 encoded by the germline V gene are SNHLY and FYNNEI. Counted from cysteine to phenylalanine, this CDR3 has 15 amino acids. The read is trimmed to its CDR3 DNA, 45 bases read in frame from base 1. Trimming removed 5 bases from V and 2 bases from J; the gene matches leave 8 bases unexplained.

The specimen sequenced was blood. This TCR derives from a woman between 45 and 60 years old in good health. The chain links TRBV2 with TRBJ2-7, with 8 central nucleotides matching TRBD2. The CDR3 protein sequence reads: CASSFTSGLTYEQYF. DNA sequence: TGTGCCAGCAGTTTTACTAGCGGCCTAACCTACGAGCAGTACTTC. Supplemented by the reference TRBV2 and TRBJ2-7 proteins around the CDR3, the complete variable domain is EPEVTQTPSHQVTQMGQEVILRCVPISNHLYFYWYRQILGQKVEFLVSFYNNEISEKSEIFDDQFSVERPDGSNFTLKIRSTKLEDSAMYFCASSFTSGLTYEQYFGPGTRLTVT.